The present entry profiles one TCR beta chain with its context. The target antigen is unknown. PCR amplification relied on 60 Vbeta primers (plus 13 Jbeta primers). TCRdb's copy holds only in-frame clones and misses some; the assay was immunoSEQ multiplex PCR. Here the sample spans approximately 220,000 clones, around 80% being singletons. These data originate in a study of cytomegalovirus exposure and HLA in healthy donors. Notes on the study in general: Later work found that TCR association rates differed between HLA loci; DRB1 had the most and HLA-C the fewest. Most TCR sequences showed up rarely, but some public TCRs showed up in many donors.

The germline V and J ends were trimmed by 1 base and 0 bases, with 7 bases remaining between them. The CDR3 consists of 14 residues. Germline lookup yields CDR1 SGHRS and CDR2 YFSETQ. This sequence was found in a man in his thirties or forties in good health and CMV-seronegative. The chain carries TRBV5-1 and TRBJ1-1; D uncertain. Sequencing input: PBMCs. The CDR3 region has the DNA TGCGCCAGCAGCTTGCAGAACATGAACACTGAAGCTTTCTTT. It specifies CASSLQNMNTEAFF.